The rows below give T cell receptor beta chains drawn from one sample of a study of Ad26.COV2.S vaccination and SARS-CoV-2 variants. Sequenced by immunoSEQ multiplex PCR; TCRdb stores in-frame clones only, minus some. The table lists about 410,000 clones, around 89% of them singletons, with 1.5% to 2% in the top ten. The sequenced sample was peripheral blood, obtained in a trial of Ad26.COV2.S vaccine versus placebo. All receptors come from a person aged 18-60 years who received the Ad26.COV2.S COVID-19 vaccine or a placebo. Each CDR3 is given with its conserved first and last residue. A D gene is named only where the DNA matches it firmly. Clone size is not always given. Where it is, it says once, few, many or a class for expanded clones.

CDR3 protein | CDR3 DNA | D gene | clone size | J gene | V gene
CATKGVPVGGVGEQYF | TGTGCCACTAAAGGGGTTCCTGTCGGGGGAGTAGGAGAGCAGTACTTC | - | - | TRBJ2-7 | TRBV28
CASRTSNGYNSPLHF | TGTGCCAGCAGAACTTCTAATGGGTATAATTCACCCCTCCACTTT | - | - | TRBJ1-6 | TRBV28
CAISLGTNTGELFF | TGTGCCATCAGTCTCGGGACCAACACCGGGGAGCTGTTTTTT | - | once | TRBJ2-2 | TRBV10-3
CASLDRGANGYTF | TGTGCCAGCCTAGACAGGGGGGCGAATGGCTACACCTTC | TRBD1 | - | TRBJ1-2 | TRBV6-6
CASSTSGLAGYNEQFF | TGTGCCAGTAGTACCTCGGGACTAGCGGGCTACAATGAGCAGTTCTTC | TRBD2 | - | TRBJ2-1 | TRBV19
CASTLVGGTDTQYF | TGCGCCAGCACTTTAGTTGGAGGCACAGATACGCAGTATTTT | - | - | TRBJ2-3 | TRBV5-1
CASSKLAGALPEQFF | TGTGCCAGTAGTAAACTAGCGGGAGCCCTTCCCGAGCAGTTCTTC | TRBD2 | once | TRBJ2-1 | TRBV19
CASLTGSGIYNEQFF | TGTGCCAGCTTAACGGGGAGCGGAATCTACAATGAGCAGTTCTTC | - | - | TRBJ2-1 | TRBV25-1
CATSTGRGSTNEKLFF | TGTGCCACCTCGACAGGGAGGGGTTCAACTAATGAAAAACTGTTTTTT | TRBD1 | few | TRBJ1-4 | TRBV10-3
CASSEGRTYEQYF | TGTGCCAGCAGTGAAGGCAGGACCTACGAGCAGTACTTC | - | - | TRBJ2-7 | TRBV2
CASSPSGLETSEQYF | TGCGCCAGCAGCCCCTCCGGGCTCGAAACCTCCGAGCAGTACTTC | - | - | TRBJ2-7 | TRBV5-1
CASSYGGNEQFF | TGTGCCAGCAGTTACGGGGGAAATGAGCAGTTCTTC | - | - | TRBJ2-1 | TRBV6-2/TRBV6-3
CASSLGGAGGETQYF | TGTGCCAGCAGCTTAGGTGGGGCGGGAGGAGAGACCCAGTACTTC | TRBD2 | - | TRBJ2-5 | TRBV11-2
CASSPLGRGAGSYEQYF | TGTGCCAGCAGCCCACTAGGGCGGGGGGCAGGTTCCTACGAGCAGTACTTC | TRBD2 | once | TRBJ2-7 | TRBV7-9
CASSITGGITYGYTF | TGCGCCAGCAGCATTACAGGGGGCATTACCTATGGCTACACCTTC | TRBD1 | once | TRBJ1-2 | TRBV5-1
CASSQEGWGLASTGELFF | TGTGCCAGCAGCCAGGAGGGGTGGGGCCTAGCCAGTACCGGGGAGCTGTTTTTT | - | - | TRBJ2-2 | TRBV11-3
CASRGSSYNEQFF | TGTGCCAGCAGGGGGAGCTCCTACAATGAGCAGTTCTTC | - | few | TRBJ2-1 | TRBV6-5
CATRPTGTSGDPPGSCEQYF | TGTGCCACCAGACCTACCGGGACTAGCGGTGATCCGCCCGGCTCCTGCGAGCAGTACTTC | TRBD2 | - | TRBJ2-7 | TRBV24-1
CSVDAGTPEAFF | TGCAGCGTTGACGCCGGGACCCCTGAAGCTTTCTTT | - | - | TRBJ1-1 | TRBV29-1
CASSVLAENTGELFF | TGTGCCAGCTCAGTCCTGGCTGAGAACACCGGGGAGCTGTTTTTT | - | - | TRBJ2-2 | TRBV18
CASSPGRRNQPQHF | TGTGCCAGTTCTCCGGGACGAAGAAATCAGCCCCAGCATTTT | - | - | TRBJ1-5 | TRBV19
CASSFGQAGTGELFF | TGTGCCAGCAGTTTCGGGCAGGCGGGCACCGGGGAGCTGTTTTTT | - | - | TRBJ2-2 | TRBV28
CAISESRGGLSTEAFF | TGTGCCATCAGTGAGTCGAGGGGGGGGTTGAGCACTGAAGCTTTCTTT | - | - | TRBJ1-1 | TRBV10-3
CASSLSLGLAGNLEQYF | TGTGCCAGCAGCTTGTCTTTAGGACTCGCTGGGAACTTAGAGCAGTACTTC | - | - | TRBJ2-7 | TRBV5-5
CASSSRAERGTQYF | TGTGCCAGCAGCTCCCGAGCGGAGCGGGGGACCCAGTACTTC | TRBD2 | - | TRBJ2-5 | TRBV5-4
CAWDRGTEAFF | TGTGCCTGGGACAGGGGGACTGAAGCTTTCTTT | TRBD1 | - | TRBJ1-1 | TRBV30
CASRLAGEQYF | TGTGCCAGCAGGCTAGCGGGGGAGCAGTACTTC | TRBD2 | - | TRBJ2-7 | TRBV3-1/TRBV3-2
CASSVDTYEQYF | TGTGCCAGCAGCGTGGACACCTACGAGCAGTACTTC | - | once | TRBJ2-7 | TRBV7-2
CAISEEVGNNEQFF | TGTGCCATCAGTGAGGAAGTCGGGAACAATGAGCAGTTCTTC | - | - | TRBJ2-1 | TRBV10-3
CASSLSQGAGEQYF | TGTGCCAGCAGTTTAAGCCAGGGGGCCGGCGAGCAGTACTTC | TRBD1 | - | TRBJ2-7 | TRBV27
CASSVQGNSNQPQHF | TGTGCCAGCAGCGTCCAGGGTAATAGCAATCAGCCCCAGCATTTT | - | - | TRBJ1-5 | TRBV9
CASSVVGTGELFF | TGTGCCAGCAGCGTAGTCGGCACCGGGGAGCTGTTTTTT | - | - | TRBJ2-2 | TRBV9
CASSLVQGAGGANVLTF | TGCGCCAGCAGCTTGGTCCAGGGGGCGGGGGGGGCCAACGTCCTGACTTTC | TRBD1 | - | TRBJ2-6 | TRBV5-1
CAISEGEGNQPQHF | TGTGCCATCAGTGAGGGGGAGGGCAATCAGCCCCAGCATTTT | - | - | TRBJ1-5 | TRBV10-3
CASSKERFNEQFF | TGTGCCAGCAGCAAAGAAAGATTCAATGAGCAGTTCTTC | - | once | TRBJ2-1 | TRBV6-2/TRBV6-3
CSAGQYGEKLFF | TGCAGCGCTGGACAGTACGGGGAAAAACTGTTTTTT | - | - | TRBJ1-4 | TRBV29-1
CASSQLAGANTGELFF | TGTGCCAGCTCGCAACTAGCGGGAGCGAACACCGGGGAGCTGTTTTTT | TRBD2 | - | TRBJ2-2 | TRBV18
CASSLLGNEQFF | TGTGCCAGCAGCTTACTGGGGAATGAGCAGTTCTTC | - | - | TRBJ2-1 | TRBV11-2
CASSLFTADSGNTIYF | TGTGCCAGCAGCCTATTCACGGCGGACTCTGGAAACACCATATATTTT | - | - | TRBJ1-3 | TRBV7-2
CASSLEGWGYGYTF | TGCGCCAGCAGCTTGGAGGGCTGGGGCTATGGCTACACCTTC | - | few | TRBJ1-2 | TRBV5-1
CASSRISTNEKLFF | TGTGCCAGCAGCCGAATCTCAACTAATGAAAAACTGTTTTTT | - | - | TRBJ1-4 | TRBV6-6
CASRSGTTLLQPQHF | TGTGCCAGCAGGTCCGGGACAACTCTTTTGCAGCCCCAGCATTTT | - | - | TRBJ1-5 | TRBV28
CASSLDRLNSPLHF | TGTGCCAGCAGCTTAGACCGGCTTAATTCACCCCTCCACTTT | - | - | TRBJ1-6 | TRBV7-2
CASSLKLSGPSSYNEQFF | TGTGCCAGCAGTTTAAAGTTGTCCGGGCCCAGCTCCTACAATGAGCAGTTCTTC | - | - | TRBJ2-1 | TRBV28